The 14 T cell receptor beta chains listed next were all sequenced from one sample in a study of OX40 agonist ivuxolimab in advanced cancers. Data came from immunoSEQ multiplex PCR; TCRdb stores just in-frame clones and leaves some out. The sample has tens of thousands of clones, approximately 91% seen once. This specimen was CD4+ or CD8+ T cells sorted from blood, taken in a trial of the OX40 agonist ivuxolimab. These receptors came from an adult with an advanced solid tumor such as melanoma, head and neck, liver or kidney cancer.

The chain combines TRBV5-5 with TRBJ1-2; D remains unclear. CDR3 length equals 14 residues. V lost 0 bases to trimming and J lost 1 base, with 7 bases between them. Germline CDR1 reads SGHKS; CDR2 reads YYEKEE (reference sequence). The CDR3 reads CASSLAPINYGYTF. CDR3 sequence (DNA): TGTGCCAGCAGCTTGGCACCCATTAACTATGGCTACACCTTC. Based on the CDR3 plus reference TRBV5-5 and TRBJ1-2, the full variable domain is DAGVTQSPTHLIKTRGQQVTLRCSPISGHKSVSWYQQVLGQGPQFIFQYYEKEERGRGNFPDRFSARQFPNYSSELNVNALLLGDSALYLCASSLAPINYGYTFGSGTRLTVV.

CDR3 sequence reads: CASRTLGQGWNGYTF. The CDR3 DNA follows: TGTGCCAGCAGAACTCTGGGACAGGGGTGGAATGGCTACACCTTC. The rearrangement links TRBV6-5 to TRBJ1-2, with 10 bases lining up with TRBD1. The trim removed 6 bases at V and 6 bases at J, leaving 10 bases unmatched. CDR3 length equals 15 residues. CDR1 is MNHEY, CDR2 SVGAGI, per germline.

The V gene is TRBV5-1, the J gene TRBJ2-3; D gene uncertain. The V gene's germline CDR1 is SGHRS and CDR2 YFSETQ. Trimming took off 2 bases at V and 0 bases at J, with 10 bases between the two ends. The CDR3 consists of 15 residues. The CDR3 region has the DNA TGCGCCAGCAGCTTATATGGAGTTAGCACAGATACGCAGTATTTT. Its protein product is CASSLYGVSTDTQYF.

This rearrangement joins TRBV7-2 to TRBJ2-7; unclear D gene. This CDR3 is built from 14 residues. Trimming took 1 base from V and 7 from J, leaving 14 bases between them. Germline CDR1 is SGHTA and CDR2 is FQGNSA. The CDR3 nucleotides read TGTGCCAGCAGCTTAGTGGTAGGTCTGAAAGAGCAGTACTTC. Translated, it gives CASSLVVGLKEQYF.

The CDR3, as DNA: TGTGCCTGGAAGCCCCCTGGGTTTAAGGGGTATGGCTACACCTTC. This gives the protein CAWKPPGFKGYGYTF. The V gene is TRBV30, the J gene TRBJ1-2, with a weak D call TRBD1 (5 bases). There are 15 residues in the CDR3. CDR1 is GTSNPN, CDR2 SVGIG, per germline (reference sequence). V dropped 4 bases and J dropped 5 bases, with 20 bases sitting between them.

CDR3 loop: CASSLAGGNTIYF. The CDR3 nucleotides are TGTGCCAGCAGCTTAGCGGGGGGAAACACCATATATTTT. The genes are TRBV7-9 and TRBJ1-3; D not resolved. The V and J ends lost 0 bases and 4 bases respectively, with 4 bases between them. The germline gives CDR1 SEHNR, CDR2 FQNEAQ (reference sequence). There are 13 residues in the CDR3.

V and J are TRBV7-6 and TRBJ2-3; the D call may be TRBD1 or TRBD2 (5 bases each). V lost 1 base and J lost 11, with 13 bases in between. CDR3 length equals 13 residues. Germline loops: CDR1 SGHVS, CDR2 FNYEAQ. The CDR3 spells CASSLEIRGEQYF. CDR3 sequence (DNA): TGTGCCAGCAGCTTAGAAATCCGAGGGGAGCAGTATTTT.

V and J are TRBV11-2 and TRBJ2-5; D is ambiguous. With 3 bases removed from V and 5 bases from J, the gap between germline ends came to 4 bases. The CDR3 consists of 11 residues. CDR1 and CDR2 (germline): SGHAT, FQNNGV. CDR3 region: CASSFYETQYF. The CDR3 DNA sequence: TGTGCCAGCAGCTTCTACGAGACCCAGTACTTC.

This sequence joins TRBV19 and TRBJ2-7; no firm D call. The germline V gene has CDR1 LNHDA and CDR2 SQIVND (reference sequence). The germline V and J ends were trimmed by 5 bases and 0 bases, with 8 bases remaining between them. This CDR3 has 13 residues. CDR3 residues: CASSSSSSYEQYF. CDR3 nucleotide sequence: TGTGCCAGTAGTTCCTCGAGCTCCTACGAGCAGTACTTC.

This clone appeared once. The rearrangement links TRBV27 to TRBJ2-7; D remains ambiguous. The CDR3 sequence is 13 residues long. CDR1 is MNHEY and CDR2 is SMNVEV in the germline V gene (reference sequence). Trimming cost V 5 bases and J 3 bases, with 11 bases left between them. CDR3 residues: CASSPQPYYEQYF. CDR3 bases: TGTGCCAGCAGTCCACAGCCTTACTACGAGCAGTACTTC.

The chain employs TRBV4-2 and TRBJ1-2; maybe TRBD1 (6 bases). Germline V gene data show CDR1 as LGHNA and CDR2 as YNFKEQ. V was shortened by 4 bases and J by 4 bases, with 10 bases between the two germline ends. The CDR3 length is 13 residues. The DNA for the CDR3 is TGTGCCAGCAGCCCTGGGGGCGCCTATGGCTACACCTTC. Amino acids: CASSPGGAYGYTF.

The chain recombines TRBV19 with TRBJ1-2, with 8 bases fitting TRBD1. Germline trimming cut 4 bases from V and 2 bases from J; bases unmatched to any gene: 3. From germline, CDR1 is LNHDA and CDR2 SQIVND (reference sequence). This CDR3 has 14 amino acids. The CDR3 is CASSTRQGNYGYTF. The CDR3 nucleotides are TGTGCCAGTAGTACTCGACAGGGGAACTATGGCTACACCTTC.

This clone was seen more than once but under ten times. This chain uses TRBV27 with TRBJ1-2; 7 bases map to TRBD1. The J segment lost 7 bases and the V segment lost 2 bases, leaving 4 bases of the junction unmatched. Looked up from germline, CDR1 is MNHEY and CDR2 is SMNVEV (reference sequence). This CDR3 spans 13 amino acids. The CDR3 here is CASSLRGGVGYTF. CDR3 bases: TGTGCCAGCAGTTTAAGAGGGGGCGTTGGCTACACCTTC.

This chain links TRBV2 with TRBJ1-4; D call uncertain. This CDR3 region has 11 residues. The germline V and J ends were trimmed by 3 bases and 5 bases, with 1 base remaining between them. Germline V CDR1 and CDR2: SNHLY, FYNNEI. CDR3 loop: CASSENEKLFF. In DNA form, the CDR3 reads TGTGCCAGCAGTGAGAATGAAAAACTGTTTTTT.